Detailed here is one T cell receptor beta chain. The data originate from a study of blood T cell repertoires in COVID-19. At the level of the study: COVID-19 samples collected from the United States, Italy and Spain covered acute and convalescent phases. Nucleic acid was either cDNA or gDNA, and it came from T cells, B-cell-depleted T cells, or PBMCs.

Patients of the Seattle cohort, enrolled during active infection, were followed longitudinally. The authors' processing: It was from reference gene primer amplification that nucleated cell counts were estimated. The method was immunoSEQ multiplex PCR; TCRdb's version includes in-frame clones alone and lacks a portion of them. The V and J calls and clone size come from that table; D and trimming were worked out from the DNA. Of roughly 200,000 clones detected, about three quarters appear once; the ten largest clones hold 12%. The sequencing input was peripheral blood. This receptor was obtained from a woman of 80 years or more with COVID-19, enrolled during active disease.

DNA of the CDR3: TGTGCCAGCAGTTCCCCCCCTGCCGGACACCCCTACGAGCAGTACTTC. It encodes CASSSPPAGHPYEQYF. The chain carries TRBV6-2 or TRBV6-3 and TRBJ2-7; TRBD1 is a possible D gene (5 bases). The CDR3 extends over 16 amino acids. CDR1 and CDR2 from the germline V gene are MNHEY and SVGEGT. With 4 bases removed from V and 2 bases from J, the gap between germline ends came to 18 bases.